This T cell receptor (beta chain) was obtained from a study of cytomegalovirus exposure and HLA in healthy donors. This clone was seen once. Antigen specificity is unknown. CDR1 and CDR2 from the germline V gene are SNHLY and FYNNEI. V was shortened by 6 bases and J by 0 bases, with 19 bases between the two germline ends. The CDR3 is 17 residues long. It was with 60 Vbeta and 13 Jbeta primers that the PCR ran. The table came from immunoSEQ multiplex PCR; TCRdb's copy has only in-frame clones and leaves some out. The table lists about 160,000 clones, around 76% of them singletons. Study-level findings and limits: Available immune exposure information covered CMV serostatus only.

Sequencing used PBMCs. This chain joins TRBV2 and TRBJ2-3; weak D call: TRBD1 (5 bases). The source of this sequence is a female donor in good health and CMV-seronegative. In DNA form, the CDR3 reads TGTGCCAGCAGAGCCGTTTCTAGGGGTTGGAGCACAGATACGCAGTATTTT. The encoded protein is CASRAVSRGWSTDTQYF. The full variable domain, rest sourced from reference TRBV2 and TRBJ2-3, is EPEVTQTPSHQVTQMGQEVILRCVPISNHLYFYWYRQILGQKVEFLVSFYNNEISEKSEIFDDQFSVERPDGSNFTLKIRSTKLEDSAMYFCASRAVSRGWSTDTQYFGPGTRLTVL.